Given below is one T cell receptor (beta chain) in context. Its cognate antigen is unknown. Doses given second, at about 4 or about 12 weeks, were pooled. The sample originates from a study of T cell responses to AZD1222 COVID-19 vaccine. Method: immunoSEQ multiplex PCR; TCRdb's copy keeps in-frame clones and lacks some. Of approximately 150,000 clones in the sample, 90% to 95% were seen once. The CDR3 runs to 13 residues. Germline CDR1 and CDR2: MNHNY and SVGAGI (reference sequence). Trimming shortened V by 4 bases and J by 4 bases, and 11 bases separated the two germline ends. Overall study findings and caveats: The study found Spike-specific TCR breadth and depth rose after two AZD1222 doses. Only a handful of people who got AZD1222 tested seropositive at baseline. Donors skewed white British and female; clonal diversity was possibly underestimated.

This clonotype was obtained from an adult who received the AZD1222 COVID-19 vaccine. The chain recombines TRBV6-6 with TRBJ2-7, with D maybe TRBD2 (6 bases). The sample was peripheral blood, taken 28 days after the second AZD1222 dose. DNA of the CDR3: TGTGCCAGCAGTTTCGGGAGTGGTTACGAGCAGTACTTC. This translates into CASSFGSGYEQYF.